This section outlines one TCR beta chain sequence together with its context. The antigen remains unidentified. The sample comes from a study of TIL therapy for anti-PD-1-resistant metastatic lung cancer. Sequencing used immunoSEQ v3. Profiled with immunoSEQ multiplex PCR; TCRdb holds only in-frame clones, not every one. The top ten clones hold approximately 8% of a sample with about 19,000 clones, over 60% of them seen once. The CDR3 is 15 amino acids. V gave up 4 bases and J gave up 0 bases, with 11 bases separating them. Germline V gene data show CDR1 as SGHAT and CDR2 as FQNNGV. The study, taken as a whole, reports: TIL clonotype persistence in blood showed no apparent association with response.

Specified time point: pre-treatment sample, taken before nivolumab and TIL therapy. The sample was blood, taken at baseline. The V call is TRBV11-2, the J call TRBJ2-3; TRBD2 is a possible D gene (6 bases). The origin of this receptor is a person aged 25-79 years with non-small cell lung cancer. CDR3: CASSSRDSSTDTQYF. The CDR3 DNA follows: TGTGCCAGCAGCTCCCGGGACTCGAGCACAGATACGCAGTATTTT.